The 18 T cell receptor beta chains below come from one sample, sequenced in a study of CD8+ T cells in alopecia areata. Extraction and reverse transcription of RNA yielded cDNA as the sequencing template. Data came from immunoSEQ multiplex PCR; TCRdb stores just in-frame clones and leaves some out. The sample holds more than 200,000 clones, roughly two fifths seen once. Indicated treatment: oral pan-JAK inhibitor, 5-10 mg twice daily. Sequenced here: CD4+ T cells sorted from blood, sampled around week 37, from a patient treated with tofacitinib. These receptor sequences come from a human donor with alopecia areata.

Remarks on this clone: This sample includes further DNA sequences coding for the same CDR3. In nucleotides, the CDR3 is TGTGCCAGCAGCTCCCCTAGCGGGAGGCGTAATGAGCAGTTCTTC. It specifies CASSSPSGRRNEQFF. This sequence joins TRBV5-5 and TRBJ2-1; 11 bases line up with TRBD2. V dropped 3 bases and J dropped 7; count of bases not matched to a gene: 6. Germline V lookup: CDR1 SGHKS, CDR2 YYEKEE (reference sequence). This CDR3 is built from 15 residues.

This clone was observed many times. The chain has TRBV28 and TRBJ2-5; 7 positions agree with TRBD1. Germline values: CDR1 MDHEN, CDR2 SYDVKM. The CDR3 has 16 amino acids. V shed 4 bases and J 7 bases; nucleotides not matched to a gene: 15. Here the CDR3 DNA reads TGTGCCAGCAGTTCGCAGGGGGAAGACAGCCCCTGGACCCAGTACTTC. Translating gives CASSSQGEDSPWTQYF. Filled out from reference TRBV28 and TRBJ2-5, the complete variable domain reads DVKVTQSSRYLVKRTGEKVFLECVQDMDHENMFWYRQDPGLGLRLIYFSYDVKMKEKGDIPEGYSVSREKKERFSLILESASTNQTSMYLCASSSQGEDSPWTQYFGPGTRLLVL.

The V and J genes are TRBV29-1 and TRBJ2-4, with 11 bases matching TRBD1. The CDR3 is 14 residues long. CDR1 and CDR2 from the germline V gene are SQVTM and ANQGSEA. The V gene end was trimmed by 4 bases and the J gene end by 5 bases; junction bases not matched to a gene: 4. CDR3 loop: CSVVGTGGQNIQYF. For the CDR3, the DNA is TGCAGCGTTGTGGGGACAGGGGGTCAAAACATTCAGTACTTC.

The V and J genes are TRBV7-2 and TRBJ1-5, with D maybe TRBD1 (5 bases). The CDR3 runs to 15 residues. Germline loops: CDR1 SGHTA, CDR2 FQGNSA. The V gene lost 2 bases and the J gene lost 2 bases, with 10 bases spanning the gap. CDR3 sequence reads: CASSLQGVGNQPQHF. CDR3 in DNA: TGTGCCAGCAGCTTACAAGGGGTGGGCAATCAGCCCCAGCATTTT.

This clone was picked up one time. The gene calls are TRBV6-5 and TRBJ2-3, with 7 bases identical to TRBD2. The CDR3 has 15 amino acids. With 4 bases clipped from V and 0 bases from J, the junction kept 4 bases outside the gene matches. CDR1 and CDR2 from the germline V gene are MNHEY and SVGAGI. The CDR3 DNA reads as TGTGCCAGCAGTTCAGGACTAGTTAGCACAGATACGCAGTATTTT. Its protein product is CASSSGLVSTDTQYF.

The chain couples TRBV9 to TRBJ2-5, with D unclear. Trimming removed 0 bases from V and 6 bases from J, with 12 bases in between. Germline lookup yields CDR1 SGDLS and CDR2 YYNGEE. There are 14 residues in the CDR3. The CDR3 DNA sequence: TGTGCCAGCAGCGTAGATTGGGTTGGGAAGACCCAGTACTTC. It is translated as CASSVDWVGKTQYF.

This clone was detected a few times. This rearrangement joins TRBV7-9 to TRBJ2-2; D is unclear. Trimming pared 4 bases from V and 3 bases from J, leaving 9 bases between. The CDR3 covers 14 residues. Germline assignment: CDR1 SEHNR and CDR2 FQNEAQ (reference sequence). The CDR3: CASSSLGYTGELFF. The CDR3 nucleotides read TGTGCCAGCAGCTCCTTAGGGTACACCGGGGAGCTGTTTTTT.

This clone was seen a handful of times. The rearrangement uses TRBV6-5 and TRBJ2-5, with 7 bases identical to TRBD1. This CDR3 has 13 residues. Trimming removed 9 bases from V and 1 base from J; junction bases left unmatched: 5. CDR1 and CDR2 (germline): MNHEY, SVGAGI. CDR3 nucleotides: TGTGCCAGTAGACAGGGTCCCCAAGAGACCCAGTACTTC. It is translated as CASRQGPQETQYF.

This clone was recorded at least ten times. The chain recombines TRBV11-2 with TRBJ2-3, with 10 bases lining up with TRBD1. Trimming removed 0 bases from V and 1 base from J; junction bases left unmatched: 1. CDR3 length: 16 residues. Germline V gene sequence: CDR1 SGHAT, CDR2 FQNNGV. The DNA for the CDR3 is TGTGCCAGCAGCTTAGAGGGGACAGGGGGCACAGATACGCAGTATTTT. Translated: CASSLEGTGGTDTQYF.

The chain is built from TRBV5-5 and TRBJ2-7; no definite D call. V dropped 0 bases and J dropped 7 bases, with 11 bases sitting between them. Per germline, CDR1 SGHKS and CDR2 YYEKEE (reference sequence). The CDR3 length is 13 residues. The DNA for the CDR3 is TGTGCCAGCAGCTTGGACTACTATAGGGAGCAGTACTTC. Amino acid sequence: CASSLDYYREQYF.

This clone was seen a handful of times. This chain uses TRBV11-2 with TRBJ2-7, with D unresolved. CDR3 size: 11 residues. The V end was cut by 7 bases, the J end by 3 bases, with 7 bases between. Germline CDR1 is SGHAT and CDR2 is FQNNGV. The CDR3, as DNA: TGTGCCAGCACCGCGAACTACGAGCAGTACTTC. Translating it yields CASTANYEQYF.

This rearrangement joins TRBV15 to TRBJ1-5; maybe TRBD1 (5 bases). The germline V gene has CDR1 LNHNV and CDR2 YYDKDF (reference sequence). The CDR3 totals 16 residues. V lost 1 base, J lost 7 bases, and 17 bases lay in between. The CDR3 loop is CATSRARLEGPQPQHF. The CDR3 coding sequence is TGTGCCACCAGCAGAGCAAGACTAGAGGGACCACAGCCCCAGCATTTT.

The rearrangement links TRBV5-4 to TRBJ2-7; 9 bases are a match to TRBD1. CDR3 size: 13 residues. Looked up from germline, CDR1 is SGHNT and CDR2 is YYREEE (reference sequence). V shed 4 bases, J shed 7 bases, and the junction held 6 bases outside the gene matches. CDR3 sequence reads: CASSEGQGNEQYF. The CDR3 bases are TGTGCCAGCAGCGAAGGACAGGGGAATGAGCAGTACTTC.

This chain's CDR3 is CASSSRTGTDFYNEQFF. The CDR3 DNA reads TGTGCCAGCAGTTCCAGAACCGGGACGGACTTTTACAATGAGCAGTTCTTC. V gene TRBV28 combines with J gene TRBJ2-1, with D possibly being TRBD1 or TRBD2 (5 bases each). V lost 4 bases and J lost 4, with 20 bases in between. The CDR3 consists of 17 residues. Germline-derived CDR1 and CDR2 are MDHEN and SYDVKM.

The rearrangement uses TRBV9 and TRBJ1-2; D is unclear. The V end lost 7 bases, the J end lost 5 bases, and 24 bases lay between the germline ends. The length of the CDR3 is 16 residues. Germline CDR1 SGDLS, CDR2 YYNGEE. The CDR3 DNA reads TGTGCCAGCTCACTAATCCCCGACCCCGTGGGATATGGCTACACCTTC. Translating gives CASSLIPDPVGYGYTF.

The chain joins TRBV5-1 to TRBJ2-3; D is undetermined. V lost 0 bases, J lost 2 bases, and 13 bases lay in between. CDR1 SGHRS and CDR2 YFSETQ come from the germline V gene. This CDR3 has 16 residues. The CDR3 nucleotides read TGCGCCAGCAGCTTGGTTAGGACCACCAACACAGATACGCAGTATTTT. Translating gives CASSLVRTTNTDTQYF.

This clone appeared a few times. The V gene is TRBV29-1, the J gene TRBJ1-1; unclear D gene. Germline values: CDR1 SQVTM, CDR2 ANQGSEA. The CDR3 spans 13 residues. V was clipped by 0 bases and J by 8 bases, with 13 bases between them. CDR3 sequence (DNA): TGCAGCGTTGAAGATCAAGATTTGAGGGAAGCTTTCTTT. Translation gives CSVEDQDLREAFF.

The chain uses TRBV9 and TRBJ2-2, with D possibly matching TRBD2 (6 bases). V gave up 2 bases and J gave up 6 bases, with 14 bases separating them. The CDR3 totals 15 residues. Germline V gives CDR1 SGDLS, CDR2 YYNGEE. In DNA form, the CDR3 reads TGTGCCAGCAGCGTTTACGGGAGTGGGTCCGGGGAGCTGTTTTTT. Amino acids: CASSVYGSGSGELFF.